A single sample is the source of the 8 T cell receptor beta chains below, sequenced in a study of blood T cell repertoires in COVID-19. Repertoires were generated with immunoSEQ multiplex PCR, while TCRdb's copy carries only in-frame clones and drops some. The sample records approximately 330,000 clones, 87% being singletons. What was sequenced was peripheral blood. These receptors were collected from a man younger than 40 with COVID-19, enrolled during active disease.

CDR3 sequence: CASSFTGEYGYTF. Written as DNA, the CDR3 is TGCGCCAGCAGCTTTACAGGGGAGTATGGCTACACCTTC. This chain joins TRBV5-1 and TRBJ1-2; 7 bases map to TRBD1. Germline assignment: CDR1 SGHRS and CDR2 YFSETQ. The CDR3 has 13 amino acids. With 2 bases clipped from V and 5 bases from J, the junction kept 3 bases outside the gene matches. The whole variable domain, remainder taken from reference TRBV5-1 and TRBJ1-2, is KAGVTQTPRYLIKTRGQQVTLSCSPISGHRSVSWYQQTPGQGLQFLFEYFSETQRNKGNFPGRFSGRQFSNSRSEMNVSTLELGDSALYLCASSFTGEYGYTFGSGTRLTVV.

The rearrangement links TRBV14 to TRBJ2-3; D is perhaps TRBD2 (6 bases). Germline loops: CDR1 SGHDN, CDR2 FVKESK. Between the trimmed V and J ends, which lost 1 base and 1 base, there was a span of 12 bases. The CDR3 is made up of 16 amino acids. CDR3 loop: CASSQVRAGRTDTQYF. The CDR3 nucleotides are TGTGCCAGCAGCCAAGTCCGGGCGGGGCGCACAGATACGCAGTATTTT.

This chain joins TRBV19 and TRBJ1-5, with 11 bases aligning to TRBD1. The CDR3 runs to 16 residues. The germline CDR1 and CDR2 sequences are LNHDA and SQIVND (reference sequence). The J segment lost 7 bases and the V segment lost 6 bases, leaving 11 bases of the junction unmatched. The CDR3 DNA reads TGTGCCAGTAGACATTTCGGACAGGGGGCGATACAGCCCCAGCATTTT. Translated: CASRHFGQGAIQPQHF.

The chain carries TRBV21-1 and TRBJ2-3; TRBD1 was called by the table and not checked on the DNA. TRBV21-1 is a documented pseudogene. CDR3 length: 17 residues. The CDR3: CASSPSGELSSTDTQYF. CDR3 in DNA: TGTGCCAGCAGCCCCTCAGGGGAACTATCTAGCACAGATACGCAGTATTTT.

The chain carries TRBV15 and TRBJ2-5; possible D gene TRBD1, 5 bases. V dropped 4 bases and J dropped 4 bases, with 16 bases sitting between them. The CDR3 covers 15 residues. Germline CDR1 and CDR2: LNHNV and YYDKDF (reference sequence). This CDR3 reads CATSNAAGPGETQYF. In DNA, the CDR3 is TGTGCCACCAGCAACGCGGCAGGGCCGGGAGAGACCCAGTACTTC.

The chain joins TRBV5-1 to TRBJ2-1, with 9 bases fitting TRBD2. Germline CDR1 and CDR2: SGHRS and YFSETQ. J lost 0 bases, V lost 0 bases, and 1 base had no gene match. There are 16 residues in the CDR3. CDR3 protein: CASSLDSGSSYNEQFF. DNA for the CDR3: TGCGCCAGCAGCTTGGATAGCGGGAGCTCCTACAATGAGCAGTTCTTC.

Here the CDR3 reads CAISLDQLWQYF. DNA for the CDR3: TGTGCCATCAGCCTAGATCAGCTTTGGCAGTATTTT. The chain has TRBV10-3 and TRBJ2-3; unclear D gene. Per the germline V gene, CDR1 is ENHRY and CDR2 is SYGVKD. This CDR3 contains 12 residues. V lost 6 bases and J lost 11, with 15 bases in between.

The V gene is TRBV6-5, the J gene TRBJ1-2; weak D call: TRBD1 (6 bases). The ends were cut back, 0 bases at V and 8 bases at J, with 13 bases in the middle. The germline V gene has CDR1 MNHEY and CDR2 SVGAGI. This CDR3 contains 14 residues. The CDR3 bases are TGTGCCAGCAGTTACTCGACAGGCGGTGTGGGCTACACCTTC. As protein: CASSYSTGGVGYTF.